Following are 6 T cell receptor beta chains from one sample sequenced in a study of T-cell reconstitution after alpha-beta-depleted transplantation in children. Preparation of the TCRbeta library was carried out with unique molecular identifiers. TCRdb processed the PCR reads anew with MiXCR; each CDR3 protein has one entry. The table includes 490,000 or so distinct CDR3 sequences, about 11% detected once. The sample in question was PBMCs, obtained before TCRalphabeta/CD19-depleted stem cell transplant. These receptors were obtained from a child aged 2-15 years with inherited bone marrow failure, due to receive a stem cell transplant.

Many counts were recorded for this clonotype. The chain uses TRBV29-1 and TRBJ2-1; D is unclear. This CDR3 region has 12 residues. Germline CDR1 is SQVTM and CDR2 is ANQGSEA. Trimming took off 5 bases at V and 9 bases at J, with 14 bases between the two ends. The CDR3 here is CSVTIPPGEQFF. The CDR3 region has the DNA TGCAGCGTTACCATCCCCCCTGGTGAGCAGTTCTTC.

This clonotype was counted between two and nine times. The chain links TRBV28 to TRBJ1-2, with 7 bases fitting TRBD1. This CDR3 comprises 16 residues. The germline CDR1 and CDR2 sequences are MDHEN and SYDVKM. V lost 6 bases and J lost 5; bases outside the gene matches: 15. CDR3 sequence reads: CASRKGQTGLGYGYTF. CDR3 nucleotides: TGTGCCAGCAGGAAGGGGCAGACAGGGCTAGGGTATGGCTACACCTTC.

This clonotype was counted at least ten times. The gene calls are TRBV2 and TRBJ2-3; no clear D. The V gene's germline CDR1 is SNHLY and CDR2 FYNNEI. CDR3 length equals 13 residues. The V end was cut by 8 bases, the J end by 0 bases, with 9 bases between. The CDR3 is CASVPPSTDTQYF. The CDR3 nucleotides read TGTGCCAGCGTACCGCCTAGCACAGATACGCAGTATTTT.

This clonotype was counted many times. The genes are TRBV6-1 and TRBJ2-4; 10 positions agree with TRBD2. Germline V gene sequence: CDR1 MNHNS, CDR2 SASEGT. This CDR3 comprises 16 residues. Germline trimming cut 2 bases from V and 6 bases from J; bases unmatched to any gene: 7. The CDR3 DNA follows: TGTGCCAGCAGTGAACTAGCGGGAGAAAGGGGAAACATTCAGTACTTC. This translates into CASSELAGERGNIQYF.

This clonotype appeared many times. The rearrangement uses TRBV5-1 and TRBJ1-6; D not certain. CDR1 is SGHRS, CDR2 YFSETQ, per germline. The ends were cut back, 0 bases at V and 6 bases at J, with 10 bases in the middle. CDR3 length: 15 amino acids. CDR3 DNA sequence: TGCGCCAGCAGCTTGGGACAACTCGCTAATTCACCCCTCCACTTT. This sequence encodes CASSLGQLANSPLHF.

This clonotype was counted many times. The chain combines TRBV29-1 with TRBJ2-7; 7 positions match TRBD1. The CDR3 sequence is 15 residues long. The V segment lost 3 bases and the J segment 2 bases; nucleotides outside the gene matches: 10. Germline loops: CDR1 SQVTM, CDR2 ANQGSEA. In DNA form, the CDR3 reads TGCAGCGTTGAGTTGGGACAGCGGCCGACCTACGAGCAGTACTTC. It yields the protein CSVELGQRPTYEQYF.